One sample yielded the 20 T cell receptor beta chains listed below, sequenced in a study of T cell responses to AZD1222 COVID-19 vaccine. Clones were read by immunoSEQ multiplex PCR, and TCRdb kept only the in-frame ones, dropping some. The data contain about 160,000 clones, 88% of them singletons. Material: peripheral blood, obtained 28 days after the second AZD1222 dose. The receptors come from an adult who received the AZD1222 COVID-19 vaccine.

This chain uses TRBV6-1 with TRBJ1-5; a weak D match, TRBD1 (5 bases). Trimming removed 0 bases from V and 2 bases from J, with 11 bases in between. Germline V gene lookup returns CDR1 MNHNS and CDR2 SASEGT. The CDR3 has 16 residues. The CDR3: CASSEAAGNGNQPQHF. CDR3 DNA: TGTGCCAGCAGTGAAGCGGCAGGGAACGGCAATCAGCCCCAGCATTTT.

The J gene is TRBJ1-2, the V gene TRBV6-5; TRBD1 matches at 10 bases. This CDR3 is 13 amino acids long. Trimming cost V 5 bases and J 8 bases; bases outside gene matches: 5. Germline assignment: CDR1 MNHEY and CDR2 SVGAGI. As DNA, the CDR3 is TGTGCCAGCAGTCCCCGGGACAGGGGCGGCTACACCTTC. Translated: CASSPRDRGGYTF.

The chain recombines TRBV10-3 with TRBJ2-5, with a weak D call TRBD1 (7 bases). The CDR3 consists of 13 residues. The germline gives CDR1 ENHRY, CDR2 SYGVKD. Trimming removed 3 bases at V and 5 bases at J, with 10 bases between. The CDR3 nucleotides are TGTGCCATCAGTGAATCAGGGGGGGAGACCCAGTACTTC. As protein: CAISESGGETQYF.

The chain combines TRBV6-6 with TRBJ1-5; D not certain. Trimming left V 7 bases short and J 0 bases short, with 10 bases between. There are 14 residues in the CDR3. Germline CDR1 is MNHNY and CDR2 is SVGAGI (reference sequence). The CDR3 spells CASTRQYSNQPQHF. CDR3 coding DNA: TGTGCCAGCACCAGGCAGTATAGCAATCAGCCCCAGCATTTT.

The CDR3 DNA reads TGTGCCAGCGAACCGGTTAAGGCTGTGTACGAGCAGTACTTC. Encoded protein: CASEPVKAVYEQYF. The chain couples TRBV6-5 to TRBJ2-7; no definite D call. The germline gives CDR1 MNHEY, CDR2 SVGAGI. This CDR3 has 14 amino acids. V lost 8 bases to trimming and J lost 4 bases, with 18 bases between them.

The V gene is TRBV9, the J gene TRBJ2-7; no clear D. CDR1 is SGDLS and CDR2 is YYNGEE in the germline V gene. This CDR3 has 14 amino acids. V lost 1 base and J lost 2, with 10 bases in between. CDR3 amino acids: CASSVSTVPYEQYF. CDR3 nucleotide sequence: TGTGCCAGCAGCGTATCAACAGTACCCTACGAGCAGTACTTC.

The rearrangement joins TRBV19 to TRBJ2-3; D unclear. Germline values: CDR1 LNHDA, CDR2 SQIVND (reference sequence). Trimming stripped 3 bases from V and 2 bases from J, with 9 bases between. This CDR3 contains 14 residues. The CDR3 DNA follows: TGTGCCAGTAGTATGGGTACTTACACAGATACGCAGTATTTT. The encoded protein is CASSMGTYTDTQYF.

The V and J genes are TRBV29-1 and TRBJ2-7, with a tentative D call TRBD1 (6 bases). V lost 7 bases, J lost 4 bases, and 14 bases lay in between. Germline V gene lookup returns CDR1 SQVTM and CDR2 ANQGSEA. The CDR3 spans 12 residues. CDR3 loop: CSAVGTLYEQYF. In DNA, the CDR3 is TGCAGCGCCGTAGGGACACTTTACGAGCAGTACTTC.

The chain links TRBV5-1 to TRBJ2-1; 7 bases map to TRBD1. The CDR3 sequence is 14 residues long. Looked up from germline, CDR1 is SGHRS and CDR2 is YFSETQ. V lost 5 bases, J lost 4 bases, and 6 bases stayed unmatched. The CDR3 nucleotides read TGCGCCAGCAGTGGACAGGATATTTACAATGAGCAGTTCTTC. This codes for CASSGQDIYNEQFF.

The gene calls are TRBV5-1 and TRBJ1-4; D remains unclear. The length of the CDR3 is 15 residues. With 0 bases removed from V and 7 bases from J, the gap between germline ends came to 13 bases. From germline, CDR1 is SGHRS and CDR2 YFSETQ. CDR3 DNA: TGCGCCAGCAGCTTGGGGGTTACCGGTGGTGAAAAACTGTTTTTT. It specifies CASSLGVTGGEKLFF.

The J gene is TRBJ2-1, the V gene TRBV15; TRBD2 is a possible D gene (5 bases). The V and J ends lost 5 bases and 2 bases respectively, with 10 bases between them. The CDR3 sequence is 14 residues long. Germline V gene sequence: CDR1 LNHNV, CDR2 YYDKDF (reference sequence). The DNA of the CDR3 is TGTGCCACCAGCCAAGAGGGCCCCTACAATGAGCAGTTCTTC. It translates to CATSQEGPYNEQFF.

The rearrangement joins TRBV7-9 to TRBJ1-3, with D possibly matching TRBD1 (6 bases). Germline assignment: CDR1 SEHNR and CDR2 FQNEAQ (reference sequence). There are 16 residues in the CDR3. V dropped 5 bases and J dropped 0 bases, with 14 bases sitting between them. The CDR3 here is CASSPVGGSSGNTIYF. CDR3 bases: TGTGCCAGCAGCCCCGTAGGGGGGTCCTCTGGAAACACCATATATTTT.

The chain recombines TRBV7-3 with TRBJ1-3; unclear D gene. This CDR3 has 13 residues. Trimming left V 5 bases short and J 0 bases short, with 5 bases between. Germline assignment: CDR1 SGHTA and CDR2 FQGTGA. This chain's CDR3 is CASSTNSGNTIYF. CDR3 nucleotide sequence: TGTGCCAGCAGCACCAACTCTGGAAACACCATATATTTT.

This rearrangement joins TRBV5-6 to TRBJ1-2, with a possible D match to TRBD1 (6 bases). In germline, CDR1 is SGHDT, CDR2 YYEEEE. The CDR3 spans 15 residues. V was pared by 5 bases and J by 2 bases, with 16 bases between. The CDR3, as DNA: TGTGCCAGCAGATCTCGTCGGGGGGCCAACTATGGCTACACCTTC. It specifies CASRSRRGANYGYTF.

The sample holds one count of this clone. The chain links TRBV5-1 to TRBJ1-1; TRBD1 might be the D (6 bases). CDR3 size: 18 residues. In germline, CDR1 is SGHRS, CDR2 YFSETQ. V was cut by 0 bases and J by 0 bases, with 18 bases left in between. CDR3 coding DNA: TGCGCCAGCAGCTTGGCCTGGGGGCCGACTGATGTGAACACTGAAGCTTTCTTT. Its protein product is CASSLAWGPTDVNTEAFF.

This chain connects TRBV5-1 to TRBJ2-7; D is possibly TRBD1 (6 bases). Germline lookup yields CDR1 SGHRS and CDR2 YFSETQ. The V gene lost 3 bases and the J gene lost 0 bases, with 7 bases spanning the gap. This CDR3 has 13 residues. CDR3 sequence reads: CASSSGHSYEQYF. CDR3 nucleotides: TGCGCCAGCAGCTCGGGACACTCCTACGAGCAGTACTTC.

V gene TRBV11-2 combines with J gene TRBJ2-7; no definite D call. From germline, CDR1 is SGHAT and CDR2 FQNNGV. V was cut by 4 bases and J by 2 bases, with 6 bases left in between. The CDR3 loop spans 12 amino acids. The CDR3 loop reads CASSSEPYEQYF. Here the CDR3 DNA reads TGTGCCAGCAGCTCCGAACCCTACGAGCAGTACTTC. Supplemented by reference TRBV11-2 and TRBJ2-7, the full variable domain reads EAGVAQSPRYKIIEKRQSVAFWCNPISGHATLYWYQQILGQGPKLLIQFQNNGVVDDSQLPKDRFSAERLKGVDSTLKIQPAKLEDSAVYLCASSSEPYEQYFGPGTRLTVT.

This clone is categorized as medium-sized. J is TRBJ1-5 and V is TRBV27; 7 bases align to TRBD1. This CDR3 has 12 amino acids. Losses at the gene ends were 5 bases for V and 16 bases for J; bases not matched to a gene: 11. Germline V gene lookup returns CDR1 MNHEY and CDR2 SMNVEV (reference sequence). Here the CDR3 DNA reads TGTGCCAGCAGTCCCCCCGACAGGGAAGAACATTTT. Protein sequence: CASSPPDREEHF.

The CDR3 sequence: CASRTGTGGNTIYF. CDR3 sequence (DNA): TGTGCCAGCAGGACCGGGACAGGGGGAAACACCATATATTTT. The chain is built from TRBV6-5 and TRBJ1-3; 9 bases match TRBD1. Germline V gives CDR1 MNHEY, CDR2 SVGAGI. Losses at the gene ends were 6 bases for V and 4 bases for J; bases not matched to a gene: 4. The CDR3 runs to 14 residues.

This chain uses TRBV7-2 with TRBJ2-5; either TRBD1 or TRBD2 may fit D (5 bases each). CDR1 is SGHTA, CDR2 FQGNSA, per germline. The CDR3 extends over 14 amino acids. V was shortened by 4 bases and J by 9 bases, with 18 bases between the two germline ends. CDR3 DNA: TGTGCCAGCAGCTCCCTCCTTAGGGACCGGTCCCAGTACTTC. Translating it yields CASSSLLRDRSQYF.